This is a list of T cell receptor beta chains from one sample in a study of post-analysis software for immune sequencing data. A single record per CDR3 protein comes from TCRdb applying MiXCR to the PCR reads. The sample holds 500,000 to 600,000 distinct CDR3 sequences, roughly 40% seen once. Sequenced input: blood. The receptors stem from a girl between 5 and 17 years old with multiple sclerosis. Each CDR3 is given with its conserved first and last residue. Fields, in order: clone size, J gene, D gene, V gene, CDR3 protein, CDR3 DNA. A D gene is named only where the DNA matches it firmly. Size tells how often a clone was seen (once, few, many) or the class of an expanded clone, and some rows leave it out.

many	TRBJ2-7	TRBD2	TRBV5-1	CASSSLAGTASYEQYF	TGCGCCAGCAGCTCCCTAGCGGGGACCGCCTCCTACGAGCAGTACTTC
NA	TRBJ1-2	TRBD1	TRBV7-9	CASSLRNRGNGYTF	TGTGCCAGCAGCTTGAGGAACAGGGGGAATGGCTACACCTTC
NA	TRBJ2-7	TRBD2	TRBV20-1	CSAPLGGALTCEQYF	TGCAGTGCCCCCCTCGGGGGGGCGCTAACCTGCGAGCAGTACTTC
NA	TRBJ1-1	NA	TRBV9	CASSVRDRIIENTEAFF	TGTGCCAGCAGCGTGCGGGACCGAATCATAGAGAACACTGAAGCTTTCTTT
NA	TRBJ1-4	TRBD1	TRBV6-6	CASSDRGQKLFF	TGTGCCAGCAGCGACAGGGGACAAAAACTGTTTTTT
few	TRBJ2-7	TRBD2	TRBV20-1	CSAGQIGTSGSYEQYF	TGCAGTGCTGGCCAGATAGGGACTAGCGGTTCCTACGAGCAGTACTTC
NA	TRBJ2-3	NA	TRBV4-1	CASSQFDRGADTQYF	TGCGCCAGCAGCCAATTTGATAGGGGGGCAGATACGCAGTATTTT
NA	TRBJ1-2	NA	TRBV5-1	CASSSASTDRTASYTF	TGCGCCAGCAGCTCTGCTTCTACAGACCGCACTGCAAGCTACACCTTC
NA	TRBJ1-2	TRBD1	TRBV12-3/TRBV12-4	CASRGTDLGYTF	TGTGCCAGCAGGGGGACAGATCTTGGCTACACCTTC
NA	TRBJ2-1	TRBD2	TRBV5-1	CASSSKPTGGRGYNEQFF	TGCGCCAGCAGCTCTAAGCCGACGGGGGGGCGTGGGTACAATGAGCAGTTCTTC
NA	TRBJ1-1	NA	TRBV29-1	CSVDKQGNTEAFF	TGCAGCGTAGACAAACAGGGGAACACTGAAGCTTTCTTT
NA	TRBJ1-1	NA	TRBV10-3	CAISDPGRLLSTEAFF	TGTGCCATCAGTGACCCTGGAAGGCTCCTGAGCACTGAAGCTTTCTTT
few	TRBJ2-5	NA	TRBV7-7	CASSLWPGQETQYF	TGTGCCAGTAGCTTATGGCCAGGACAAGAGACCCAGTACTTC
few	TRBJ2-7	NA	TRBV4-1	CASSRAQGSHEQYF	TGCGCCAGCAGCCGCGCTCAGGGAAGCCACGAGCAGTACTTC
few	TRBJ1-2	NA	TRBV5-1	CASSLDRGRGYTF	TGCGCCAGCAGCTTGGATCGAGGACGGGGCTACACCTTC
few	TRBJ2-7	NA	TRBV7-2	CASSLSTGLVYEQYF	TGTGCCAGCAGCTTATCCACAGGGCTAGTCTACGAGCAGTACTTC
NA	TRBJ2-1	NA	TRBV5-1	CASSPGYSPYNEQFF	TGCGCCAGCAGCCCCGGTTACTCCCCCTACAATGAGCAGTTCTTC
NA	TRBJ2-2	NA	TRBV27	CASSPLGRNTGELFF	TGTGCCAGCAGCCCACTGGGGCGGAACACCGGGGAGCTGTTTTTT
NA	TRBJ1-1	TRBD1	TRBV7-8	CASSLVEGAGAFF	TGTGCCAGCAGCTTAGTGGAGGGGGCAGGAGCTTTCTTT
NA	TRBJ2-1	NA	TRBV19	CASSIGTPFPFYNEQFF	TGTGCCAGTAGTATCGGGACTCCCTTCCCTTTCTACAATGAGCAGTTCTTC
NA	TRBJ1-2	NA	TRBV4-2	CASSQEIAAASYGYTF	TGTGCCAGCAGCCAAGAAATCGCGGCCGCCTCCTATGGCTACACCTTC
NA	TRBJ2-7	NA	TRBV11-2	CASSLVPGEVYEQYF	TGTGCCAGCAGCTTAGTACCAGGGGAAGTATACGAGCAGTACTTC
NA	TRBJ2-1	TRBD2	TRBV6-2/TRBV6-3	CASSYGGGEIDEQFF	TGTGCCAGCAGTTACGGGGGGGGGGAGATAGATGAGCAGTTCTTC